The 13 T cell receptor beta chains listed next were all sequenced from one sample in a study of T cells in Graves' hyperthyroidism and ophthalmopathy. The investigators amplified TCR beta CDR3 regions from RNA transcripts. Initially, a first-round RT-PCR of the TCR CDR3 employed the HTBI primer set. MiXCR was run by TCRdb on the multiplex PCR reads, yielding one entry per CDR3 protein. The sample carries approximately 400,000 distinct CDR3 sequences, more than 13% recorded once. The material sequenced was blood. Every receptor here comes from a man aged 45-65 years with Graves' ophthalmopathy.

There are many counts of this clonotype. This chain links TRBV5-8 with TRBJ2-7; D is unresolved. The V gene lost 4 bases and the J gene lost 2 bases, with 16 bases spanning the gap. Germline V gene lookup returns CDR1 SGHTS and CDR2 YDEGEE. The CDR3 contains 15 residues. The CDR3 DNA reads TGTGCCAGCAGCCTCCCTGGCGGTGAACCCTACGAGCAGTACTTC. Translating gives CASSLPGGEPYEQYF.

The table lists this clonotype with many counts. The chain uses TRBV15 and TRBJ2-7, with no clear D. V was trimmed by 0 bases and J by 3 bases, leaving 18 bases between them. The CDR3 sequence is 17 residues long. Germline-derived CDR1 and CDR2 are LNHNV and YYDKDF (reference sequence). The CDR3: CATSRDSFLGVLYEQYF. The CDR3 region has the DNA TGTGCCACCAGCAGAGATTCATTCCTCGGAGTCCTCTACGAGCAGTACTTC.

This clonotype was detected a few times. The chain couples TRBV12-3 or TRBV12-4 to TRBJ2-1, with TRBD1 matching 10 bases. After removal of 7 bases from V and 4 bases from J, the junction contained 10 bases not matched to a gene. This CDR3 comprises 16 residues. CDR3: CASIITGTGVYNEQFF. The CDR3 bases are TGTGCCAGCATCATAACCGGGACAGGGGTTTACAATGAGCAGTTCTTC.

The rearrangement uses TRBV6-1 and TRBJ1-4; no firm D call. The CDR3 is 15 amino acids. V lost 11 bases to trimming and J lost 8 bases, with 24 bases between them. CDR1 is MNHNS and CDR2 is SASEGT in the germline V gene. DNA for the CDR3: TGTGCCGCTTCTCCCCACAGTGCCGAGCGGGAAAAACTGTTTTTT. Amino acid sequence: CAASPHSAEREKLFF.

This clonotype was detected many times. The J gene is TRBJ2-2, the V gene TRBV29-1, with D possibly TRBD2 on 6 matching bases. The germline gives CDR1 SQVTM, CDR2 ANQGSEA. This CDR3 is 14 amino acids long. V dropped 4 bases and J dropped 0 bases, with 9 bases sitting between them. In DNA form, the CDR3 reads TGCAGCGTTGGTGGACTAACGAACACCGGGGAGCTGTTTTTT. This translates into CSVGGLTNTGELFF.

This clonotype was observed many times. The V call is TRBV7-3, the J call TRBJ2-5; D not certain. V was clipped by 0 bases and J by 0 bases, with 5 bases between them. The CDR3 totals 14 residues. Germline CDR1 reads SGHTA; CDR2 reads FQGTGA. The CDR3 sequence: CASSLTRNQETQYF. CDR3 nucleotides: TGTGCCAGCAGCTTAACTAGAAACCAAGAGACCCAGTACTTC.

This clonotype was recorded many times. The DNA for the CDR3 is TGTGCCAGCAGCCTCGCCGACTTGACAGATACGCAGTATTTT. It yields the protein CASSLADLTDTQYF. J is TRBJ2-3 and V is TRBV11-3; D is undetermined. Germline V gene data show CDR1 as SGHNT and CDR2 as YENEEA. The CDR3 has 14 residues. Trimming removed 5 bases at V and 3 bases at J, with 12 bases between.

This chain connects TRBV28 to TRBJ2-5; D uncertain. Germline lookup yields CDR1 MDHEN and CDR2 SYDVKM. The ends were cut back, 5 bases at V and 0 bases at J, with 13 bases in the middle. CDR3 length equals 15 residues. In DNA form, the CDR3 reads TGTGCCAGCAGTCACCGAGGAACCTACCAAGAGACCCAGTACTTC. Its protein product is CASSHRGTYQETQYF. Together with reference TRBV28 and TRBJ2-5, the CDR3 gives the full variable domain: DVKVTQSSRYLVKRTGEKVFLECVQDMDHENMFWYRQDPGLGLRLIYFSYDVKMKEKGDIPEGYSVSREKKERFSLILESASTNQTSMYLCASSHRGTYQETQYFGPGTRLLVL.

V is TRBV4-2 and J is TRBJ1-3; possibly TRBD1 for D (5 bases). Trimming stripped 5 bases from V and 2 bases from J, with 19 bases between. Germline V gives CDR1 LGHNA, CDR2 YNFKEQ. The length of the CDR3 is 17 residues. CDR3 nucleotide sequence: TGTGCCAGCAGCGGATCATTGAGGGGAATCACTGGAAACACCATATATTTT. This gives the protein CASSGSLRGITGNTIYF.

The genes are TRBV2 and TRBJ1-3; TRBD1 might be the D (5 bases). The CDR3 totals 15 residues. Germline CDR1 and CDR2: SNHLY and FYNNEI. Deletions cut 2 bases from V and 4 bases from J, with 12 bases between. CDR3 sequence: CASSEQGSWGNTIYF. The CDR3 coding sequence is TGTGCCAGCAGTGAACAGGGCTCGTGGGGAAACACCATATATTTT. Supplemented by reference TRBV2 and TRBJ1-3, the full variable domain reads EPEVTQTPSHQVTQMGQEVILRCVPISNHLYFYWYRQILGQKVEFLVSFYNNEISEKSEIFDDQFSVERPDGSNFTLKIRSTKLEDSAMYFCASSEQGSWGNTIYFGEGSWLTVV.

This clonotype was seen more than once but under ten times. The CDR3 nucleotides are TGTGCCTGGGGTGCCGGGGCATACGAGCAGTACTTC. It specifies CAWGAGAYEQYF. This chain uses TRBV30 with TRBJ2-7; D possibly uses TRBD1 or TRBD2 (5 bases each). Trimming removed 5 bases from V and 4 bases from J, with 12 bases in between. Germline CDR1 is GTSNPN and CDR2 is SVGIG (reference sequence). This CDR3 has 12 residues.

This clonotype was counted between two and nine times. The CDR3 DNA reads as TGTGCCAGCAGCTTAGATGGCGGGAGGTTGTTTTTT. It specifies CASSLDGGRLFF. The chain uses TRBV11-2 and TRBJ2-2; TRBD2 matches at 8 bases. Germline CDR1 is SGHAT and CDR2 is FQNNGV. V trimming: 0 bases; J trimming: 15 bases; junction bases outside the gene matches: 3. The CDR3 sequence is 12 residues long. The full variable domain, completed using reference TRBV11-2 and TRBJ2-2, is EAGVAQSPRYKIIEKRQSVAFWCNPISGHATLYWYQQILGQGPKLLIQFQNNGVVDDSQLPKDRFSAERLKGVDSTLKIQPAKLEDSAVYLCASSLDGGRLFFGEGSRLTVL.

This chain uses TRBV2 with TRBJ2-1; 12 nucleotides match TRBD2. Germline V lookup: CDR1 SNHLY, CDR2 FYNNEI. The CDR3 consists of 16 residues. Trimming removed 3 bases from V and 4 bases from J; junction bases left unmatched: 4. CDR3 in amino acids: CASSDPGTSGYNEQFF. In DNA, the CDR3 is TGTGCCAGCAGTGACCCCGGGACTAGCGGGTACAATGAGCAGTTCTTC. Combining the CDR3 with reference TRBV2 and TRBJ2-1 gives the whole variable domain EPEVTQTPSHQVTQMGQEVILRCVPISNHLYFYWYRQILGQKVEFLVSFYNNEISEKSEIFDDQFSVERPDGSNFTLKIRSTKLEDSAMYFCASSDPGTSGYNEQFFGPGTRLTVL.